This T cell receptor (beta chain) derives from a study of vaccination and CD4 T cells after COVID-19. Across the whole study: Researchers treated cells with overlapping spike peptides taken from SARS-CoV-2, HCoV-NL63, HCoV-OC43 and HCoV-229E.

There are 15 residues in the CDR3. In germline, CDR1 is SGHRS, CDR2 YFSETQ. V was shortened by 8 bases and J by 3 bases, with 19 bases between the two germline ends. Sequence data for DNA of cultured CD4+ T cells were generated by the Oncomine TCR Beta short-read assay. TCRdb redid the calling of the PCR reads with MiXCR, one entry per CDR3 protein. In the table there are under 20,000 distinct CDR3 sequences, 55% to 70% of which are singletons. This clonotype was seen a few times. No antigen is known for it. Specified treatment: approximately nine-day PBMC culture with coronavirus spike peptide pools or control peptides (ViraFEST assay).

The chain carries TRBV5-1 and TRBJ2-3; the D gene is possibly TRBD2 (5 bases). Sequencing was done on a sample of CD4+ T cells from blood, cultured in vitro. The receptor was isolated from a human donor who had recovered from COVID-19. The CDR3, as DNA: TGCGCCAGTCACACCGGGATCTTAGGAACAGATACGCAGTATTTT. This sequence encodes CASHTGILGTDTQYF. Complete variable domain (other parts from reference TRBV5-1 and TRBJ2-3): KAGVTQTPRYLIKTRGQQVTLSCSPISGHRSVSWYQQTPGQGLQFLFEYFSETQRNKGNFPGRFSGRQFSNSRSEMNVSTLELGDSALYLCASHTGILGTDTQYFGPGTRLTVL.